The sequence of this T cell receptor (beta chain) was determined in a study of identical twins. Study conclusions and caveats: Twins' excess sharing was less marked for out-of-frame beta sequences.

The ends were cut back, 4 bases at V and 5 bases at J, with 15 bases in the middle. This CDR3 has 15 amino acids. CDR1 is SEHNR, CDR2 FQNEAQ, per germline (reference sequence). This clonotype occurred a few times. Its cognate antigen is unknown. Addition of a universal primer site occurred through template switching, and cDNA carried unique molecular identifiers. One entry per CDR3 protein results from TCRdb running MiXCR on the 5' RACE reads. The sample has about 730,000 distinct CDR3 sequences; 21% are singletons. The same data also contributed to another study, on T cells expressing NK-cell markers.

This TCR was recovered from a woman younger than 30 in good health. This chain connects TRBV7-9 to TRBJ2-1, with D possibly TRBD2 on 6 matching bases. Sequencing was done on a sample of PBMCs. This CDR3 reads CASSSPGTDNNEQFF. The CDR3 DNA reads as TGTGCCAGCAGCTCCCCCGGGACTGACAACAATGAGCAGTTCTTC.